This TCR beta chain was captured by sequencing in a study of T cell responses to AZD1222 COVID-19 vaccine. General observations from the study: Repertoires in all cases were sampled only once the peak T cell response had passed. Increased Spike-specific TCR breadth and depth were observed after two AZD1222 doses. The study identified only five or six AZD1222 recipients as seropositive at baseline.

Whether given at about 4 or about 12 weeks, second doses were pooled. On this clone: Antigen specificity is unknown.

Germline values: CDR1 MGHRA, CDR2 YSYEKL. The CDR3 is 15 amino acids. J gave up 3 bases and V 4 bases, and 6 bases lay outside the gene matches. Some clones are missing from TCRdb's copy, which holds only in-frame ones; the method was immunoSEQ multiplex PCR. The sample contains fewer than 200,000 clones, approximately 90% of which appear only once. The source of this sequence is an adult who received the AZD1222 COVID-19 vaccine. The chain has TRBV4-1 and TRBJ2-1; the match to TRBD2 covers 7 bases. Source: peripheral blood, taken 28 days after the second AZD1222 dose. Written as DNA, the CDR3 is TGCGCCAGCAGCCTTGGCCTAGCGGACTACAATGAGCAGTTCTTC. Protein sequence: CASSLGLADYNEQFF.